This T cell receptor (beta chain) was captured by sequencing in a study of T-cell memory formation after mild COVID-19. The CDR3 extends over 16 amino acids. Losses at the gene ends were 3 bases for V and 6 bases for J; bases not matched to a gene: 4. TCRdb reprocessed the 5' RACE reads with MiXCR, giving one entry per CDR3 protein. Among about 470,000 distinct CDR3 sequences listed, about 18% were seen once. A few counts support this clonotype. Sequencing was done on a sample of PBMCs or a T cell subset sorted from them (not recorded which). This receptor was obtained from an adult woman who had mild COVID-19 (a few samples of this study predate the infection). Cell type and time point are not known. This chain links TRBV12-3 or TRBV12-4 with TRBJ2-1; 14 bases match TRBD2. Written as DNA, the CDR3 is TGTGCCAGCAGTTTCCGGACTAGCGGGGGGCGCAATGAGCAGTTCTTC. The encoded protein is CASSFRTSGGRNEQFF.